These T cell receptor beta chains were read from a single sample in a study of blood T cell repertoires in COVID-19. Sequencing was performed with immunoSEQ multiplex PCR; in TCRdb, only in-frame clones are kept and a portion is missing. The data show approximately 460,000 clones, roughly nine tenths seen once. Sequencing was performed on peripheral blood. These receptors were taken from a young man with COVID-19, enrolled during active disease. Both conserved end residues are part of each CDR3. D genes are given only for firm matches. Only some rows state a clone size, as once, few, many or a class for expanded clones.

CDR3: CASSKFVRGLYEQYF
DNA: TGTGCCAGCAGCAAATTCGTAAGGGGGCTCTACGAGCAGTACTTC
D: -
size: -
V: TRBV21-1
length: 15
J: TRBJ2-7

CDR3: CASSSNRDSPLHF
DNA: TGTGCCAGCAGCTCCAACAGGGACTCACCCCTCCACTTT
D: -
size: -
V: TRBV7-9
length: 13
J: TRBJ1-6

CDR3: CASSVGGGRASYEQYF
DNA: TGTGCCAGCAGCGTAGGGGGCGGGAGGGCCTCCTACGAGCAGTACTTC
D: TRBD2
size: -
V: TRBV9
length: 16
J: TRBJ2-7

CDR3: CATSRDIQGTHGYTF
DNA: TGTGCCACCAGCAGAGATATACAGGGTACCCATGGCTACACCTTC
D: -
size: -
V: TRBV15
length: 15
J: TRBJ1-2

CDR3: CATSSYYNEQFF
DNA: TGTGCCACCAGCAGTTACTACAATGAGCAGTTCTTC
D: -
size: -
V: TRBV15
length: 12
J: TRBJ2-1

CDR3: CASSLPGLAPYEQYF
DNA: TGTGCCAGCAGCTTGCCGGGACTAGCGCCCTACGAGCAGTACTTC
D: TRBD2
size: -
V: TRBV5-4
length: 15
J: TRBJ2-7

CDR3: CASSNGQTTTSYEQYF
DNA: TGCGCCAGCAGCAACGGACAGACCACGACCTCCTACGAGCAGTACTTC
D: -
size: -
V: TRBV5-1
length: 16
J: TRBJ2-7

CDR3: CASSLNGYGYTF
DNA: TGTGCCAGCAGCTTAAACGGCTATGGCTACACCTTC
D: -
size: -
V: TRBV7-3
length: 12
J: TRBJ1-2

CDR3: CASSISTGVGTEAFF
DNA: TGTGCCAGTAGTATCAGCACAGGGGTAGGGACTGAAGCTTTCTTT
D: TRBD1
size: -
V: TRBV19
length: 15
J: TRBJ1-1

CDR3: CASSKVKGASGLGSYEQYF
DNA: TGTGCCAGCAGCAAAGTTAAAGGGGCTAGCGGTCTGGGATCCTACGAGCAGTACTTC
D: -
size: -
V: TRBV21-1
length: 19
J: TRBJ2-7

CDR3: CASSDGGETDTQYF
DNA: TGTGCCAGCAGTGACGGCGGGGAGACAGATACGCAGTATTTT
D: -
size: -
V: TRBV6-4
length: 14
J: TRBJ2-3

CDR3: CASSPLGGAGYTF
DNA: TGTGCCAGCAGTCCTCTGGGAGGGGCCGGCTACACCTTC
D: -
size: -
V: TRBV12-3/TRBV12-4
length: 13
J: TRBJ1-2

CDR3: CASSPQEGRGGAFF
DNA: TGTGCCAGCTCACCCCAAGAGGGCCGCGGCGGGGCTTTCTTT
D: -
size: -
V: TRBV18
length: 14
J: TRBJ1-1

CDR3: CASSASGGETQYF
DNA: TGTGCCAGCAGCGCCTCGGGAGGAGAGACCCAGTACTTC
D: TRBD2
size: -
V: TRBV7-9
length: 13
J: TRBJ2-5

CDR3: CASSKGQGTEAFF
DNA: TGTGCCAGCAGCAAAGGACAGGGCACTGAAGCTTTCTTT
D: TRBD1
size: -
V: TRBV7-9
length: 13
J: TRBJ1-1

CDR3: CASSFGDTQYF
DNA: TGTGCCAGCAGTTTCGGGGATACGCAGTATTTT
D: -
size: -
V: TRBV12-3/TRBV12-4
length: 11
J: TRBJ2-3

CDR3: CASSPAGTRTDTQYF
DNA: TGTGCCAGCAGCCCTGCCGGGACTCGCACAGATACGCAGTATTTT
D: -
size: -
V: TRBV3-1/TRBV3-2
length: 15
J: TRBJ2-3

CDR3: CASSYQTDRPNYGYTF
DNA: TGTGCCAGCAGTTACCAAACAGACAGGCCGAACTATGGCTACACCTTC
D: -
size: once
V: TRBV6-5
length: 16
J: TRBJ1-2

CDR3: CASSWRGPYEQYF
DNA: TGCGCCAGCAGTTGGCGGGGCCCCTACGAGCAGTACTTC
D: -
size: -
V: TRBV5-1
length: 13
J: TRBJ2-7

CDR3: CASRPGHRTDTQYF
DNA: TGTGCCAGCAGACCGGGACATCGCACAGATACGCAGTATTTT
D: -
size: -
V: TRBV6-5
length: 14
J: TRBJ2-3

CDR3: CASSPDRSDTIYF
DNA: TGTGCCAGTAGTCCCGACAGGTCAGACACCATATATTTT
D: -
size: -
V: TRBV19
length: 13
J: TRBJ1-3

CDR3: CASSSINREVSEAFF
DNA: TGTGCCAGCAGCTCAATTAACAGGGAAGTCTCTGAAGCTTTCTTT
D: -
size: -
V: TRBV7-8
length: 15
J: TRBJ1-1

CDR3: CASSLYPDGRGGSSGANVLTF
DNA: TGTGCCAGCAGCTTATACCCGGACGGGAGGGGTGGAAGCTCTGGGGCCAACGTCCTGACTTTC
D: TRBD2
size: -
V: TRBV7-3
length: 21
J: TRBJ2-6

CDR3: CASSQVGRGGPYGYTF
DNA: TGTGCCAGCAGCCAAGTGGGTCGCGGGGGTCCCTATGGCTACACCTTC
D: -
size: -
V: TRBV3-1/TRBV3-2
length: 16
J: TRBJ1-2

CDR3: CSVERQVRQSNQPQHF
DNA: TGCAGCGTTGAACGTCAGGTTAGGCAGAGCAATCAGCCCCAGCATTTT
D: -
size: -
V: TRBV29-1
length: 16
J: TRBJ1-5

CDR3: CASSLAPRATQQYF
DNA: TGTGCCAGCAGCTTAGCTCCGCGGGCTACGCAGCAGTACTTC
D: -
size: -
V: TRBV7-9
length: 14
J: TRBJ2-7

CDR3: CATSVRGNSGEQFF
DNA: TGTGCCACCAGTGTCAGGGGGAACTCGGGTGAGCAGTTCTTC
D: TRBD1
size: -
V: TRBV24-1
length: 14
J: TRBJ2-1

CDR3: CASSLGGSGGAETQYF
DNA: TGTGCTAGCAGCTTAGGGGGATCAGGGGGCGCGGAGACCCAGTACTTC
D: TRBD1
size: -
V: TRBV7-7
length: 16
J: TRBJ2-5

CDR3: CASSDRTHGIYEQYF
DNA: TGTGCCAGCAGTGACCGGACCCACGGGATCTACGAGCAGTACTTC
D: -
size: -
V: TRBV6-1
length: 15
J: TRBJ2-7

CDR3: CASSYSGATGAYEQYF
DNA: TGTGCCAGCAGTTACTCGGGGGCGACAGGGGCCTACGAGCAGTACTTC
D: TRBD1
size: -
V: TRBV6-5
length: 16
J: TRBJ2-7

CDR3: CASSLESSLLTDTQYF
DNA: TGCGCCAGCAGCCTGGAGTCTTCCCTATTGACAGATACGCAGTATTTT
D: -
size: -
V: TRBV5-1
length: 16
J: TRBJ2-3

CDR3: CASRLIHRGQDTQYF
DNA: TGTGCAAGTCGCTTAATCCACAGGGGGCAAGATACGCAGTATTTT
D: -
size: -
V: TRBV12-2
length: 15
J: TRBJ2-3

CDR3: CASSFGGSWYNEQFF
DNA: TGTGCCAGCAGCTTCGGCGGGAGTTGGTACAATGAGCAGTTCTTC
D: TRBD2
size: -
V: TRBV11-3
length: 15
J: TRBJ2-1

CDR3: CASSQERDEQFF
DNA: TGTGCCAGCAGCCAAGAGCGGGATGAGCAGTTCTTC
D: -
size: -
V: TRBV14
length: 12
J: TRBJ2-1

CDR3: CASSLGLAGVTDTQYF
DNA: TGTGCCAGCAGCTTGGGACTAGCGGGAGTAACGGATACGCAGTATTTT
D: TRBD2
size: -
V: TRBV27
length: 16
J: TRBJ2-3

CDR3: CAWSVVGLTYEQYF
DNA: TGTGCCTGGAGTGTAGTGGGACTAACCTACGAGCAGTACTTC
D: TRBD2
size: -
V: TRBV30
length: 14
J: TRBJ2-7

CDR3: CASSSHRGLGYTF
DNA: TGTGCCAGCAGTTCCCACAGGGGGCTCGGCTACACCTTC
D: TRBD1
size: -
V: TRBV12-3/TRBV12-4
length: 13
J: TRBJ1-2

CDR3: CASSFRAGELFF
DNA: TGTGCCAGCAGTTTCCGCGCCGGGGAGCTGTTTTTT
D: -
size: -
V: TRBV27
length: 12
J: TRBJ2-2

CDR3: CASSTGLAGSYEQYF
DNA: TGTGCCAGCAGTACGGGACTAGCGGGATCCTACGAGCAGTACTTC
D: TRBD2
size: -
V: TRBV6-4
length: 15
J: TRBJ2-7

CDR3: CASRGDRSAGELFF
DNA: TGTGCCAGCAGAGGGGACAGGAGTGCCGGGGAGCTGTTTTTT
D: TRBD1
size: -
V: TRBV2
length: 14
J: TRBJ2-2

CDR3: CASSSRTGGASAKNIQYF
DNA: TGTGCCAGCAGCTCTCGGACAGGGGGCGCATCCGCCAAAAACATTCAGTACTTC
D: TRBD1
size: -
V: TRBV11-3
length: 18
J: TRBJ2-4

CDR3: CASSLIVRGQPQHF
DNA: TGTGCCAGCAGTTTAATCGTCAGGGGCCAGCCCCAGCATTTT
D: -
size: -
V: TRBV27
length: 14
J: TRBJ1-5

CDR3: CASSLSGNTEAFF
DNA: TGTGCCAGCAGCTTATCAGGGAACACTGAAGCTTTCTTT
D: -
size: -
V: TRBV7-9
length: 13
J: TRBJ1-1

CDR3: CASSSGLGAYEQYF
DNA: TGTGCCAGCAGCTCCGGACTAGGGGCCTACGAGCAGTACTTC
D: TRBD2
size: -
V: TRBV7-6
length: 14
J: TRBJ2-7

CDR3: CASSERTSGAETQYF
DNA: TGTGCCAGCAGCGAGAGGACTAGCGGGGCAGAGACCCAGTACTTC
D: TRBD2
size: -
V: TRBV9
length: 15
J: TRBJ2-5

CDR3: CATSRDQGTGFSNGYTF
DNA: TGTGCCACCAGCAGAGACCAAGGGACAGGGTTCTCGAATGGCTACACCTTC
D: TRBD1
size: -
V: TRBV15
length: 17
J: TRBJ1-2

CDR3: CASSPVLTENYGYTF
DNA: TGTGCCAGCTCACCCGTGCTGACAGAGAACTATGGCTACACCTTC
D: -
size: -
V: TRBV18
length: 15
J: TRBJ1-2

CDR3: CASSLESGDYEQYF
DNA: TGCGCCAGCAGCTTGGAGTCGGGGGACTACGAGCAGTACTTC
D: -
size: -
V: TRBV5-1
length: 14
J: TRBJ2-7